This T cell receptor (beta chain) originates from a study of Graves' ophthalmopathy and Graves' hyperthyroidism. Germline V gene data show CDR1 as SGHTA and CDR2 as FQGNSA. V lost 5 bases to trimming and J lost 5 bases; unmatched junction nucleotides: 9. CDR3 length equals 14 residues. Turning to this clonotype: What it binds is not known.

Other autoimmune diseases, uncontrolled infections, pregnancy or lactation ruled patients out of participation. General study findings and limits: Also, most clonotypes expanded in the thyroid above 0.001 frequency appeared in blood.

RNA transcripts were the source from which TCR beta CDR3 regions were amplified. Amplification began with first-round RT-PCR using HTBI primers, then second-round multiplex PCR was performed. In TCRdb, the multiplex PCR reads were re-called with MiXCR into one record per CDR3 protein. The table includes 500,000 to 700,000 distinct CDR3 sequences, less than 40% detected once. V is TRBV7-2 and J is TRBJ2-7; TRBD1 aligns across 7 bases. This receptor was taken from an adult man with Graves' hyperthyroidism. Material: peripheral blood or thyroid tissue (not recorded which). CDR3 amino acids: CASSQEGGGHEQYF. CDR3 nucleotide sequence: TGTGCCAGCAGCCAAGAAGGGGGCGGTCACGAGCAGTACTTC.